Listed below are T cell receptor beta chains from one sample, sequenced in a study of monozygotic twins with inflammatory bowel disease. After re-calling the 5' RACE reads, TCRdb lists one entry per CDR3 protein, DNA absent. The table lists about 300,000 distinct CDR3 sequences, with less than 6.5% in the top ten. Sequences were obtained from blood. The receptors were gathered from a human donor with ulcerative colitis or Crohn's disease, or a healthy co-twin of an affected twin (not recorded which). Each CDR3 is given with its conserved first and last residue. Size is omitted from some rows. Given values are once, few, many or a class for expanded clones.

CASSSQQRTDTQYF	TRBV4-3	.	14	TRBJ2-3
CASTKDDRDEKLFF	TRBV12-3/TRBV12-4	.	14	TRBJ1-4
CASSLDAAVRSYTF	TRBV7-2	.	14	TRBJ1-2
CASSQLEYRVNEQFF	TRBV18	.	15	TRBJ2-1
CASSLLQGRSSYEQYF	TRBV28	.	16	TRBJ2-7
CATSRVTGTANSPLHF	TRBV15	.	16	TRBJ1-6
CASSQDTADRGHGYTF	TRBV14	.	16	TRBJ1-2
CASSFREGGELFF	TRBV7-2	.	13	TRBJ2-2
CSARDTGVMARQPQHF	TRBV20-1	.	16	TRBJ1-5
CASSLAGGRVTGELFF	TRBV7-2	.	16	TRBJ2-2
CASQISGGEYNEQFF	TRBV7-3	.	15	TRBJ2-1
CASRDRPNTEAFF	TRBV19	.	13	TRBJ1-1
CSAVPSSGDTQYF	TRBV20-1	.	13	TRBJ2-3
CASSLFTDLGEKLFF	TRBV5-1	.	15	TRBJ1-4
CSARAALFNEQYF	TRBV20-1	.	13	TRBJ2-7
CASSPMDEQYF	TRBV7-9	.	11	TRBJ2-7
CASSFGGSGNTIYF	TRBV12-3/TRBV12-4	.	14	TRBJ1-3
CASSNSGNYEQYF	TRBV12-3/TRBV12-4	.	13	TRBJ2-7
CASSLSSGTDRYEQYF	TRBV27	.	16	TRBJ2-7
CASSFQGPVGIMNTEAFF	TRBV7-3	.	18	TRBJ1-1
CASSFLGAGGDNEQFF	TRBV5-1	.	16	TRBJ2-1
CASSFRGGARRSTDTQYF	TRBV12-3/TRBV12-4	.	18	TRBJ2-3
CASRMPGTAWGYTF	TRBV28	.	14	TRBJ1-2
CASSLVLNEQFF	TRBV5-1	.	12	TRBJ2-1
CASSTGTGGMGKLFF	TRBV7-8	.	15	TRBJ1-4
CASSLATNEKLFF	TRBV7-8	.	13	TRBJ1-4
CASSFRDHQETQYF	TRBV12-3/TRBV12-4	.	14	TRBJ2-5
CASSSRLRGPNQPQHF	TRBV12-3/TRBV12-4	.	16	TRBJ1-5
CASSYSTRDHNEQFF	TRBV6-5	.	15	TRBJ2-1
CASSLWQGGETQYF	TRBV5-1	.	14	TRBJ2-5
CASSHGQGNNYEQYF	TRBV6-2/TRBV6-3	.	15	TRBJ2-7
CASSTGNSGPSYNEQFF	TRBV9	.	17	TRBJ2-1
CASSQEPSGRLEQYF	TRBV4-3	.	15	TRBJ2-7
CASSLSAGETKRSSYEQYF	TRBV7-2	large	19	TRBJ2-7
CSSDRRNQPQHF	TRBV20-1	.	12	TRBJ1-5
CASSHGTGNTEAFF	TRBV16	.	14	TRBJ1-1
CASSYSIGGGSPLHF	TRBV6-5	.	15	TRBJ1-6
CASSSLGTSGEEQYF	TRBV7-2	.	15	TRBJ2-7
CASRTRQSNTDTQYF	TRBV27	.	15	TRBJ2-3
CSAGGEYEQYF	TRBV20-1	.	11	TRBJ2-7
CSATPIGQPQHF	TRBV20-1	.	12	TRBJ1-5
CATGQGAVDTQYF	TRBV24-1	.	13	TRBJ2-3
CATGGMGEQYF	TRBV10-3	.	11	TRBJ2-7
CASSYSMGTIQFF	TRBV6-2/TRBV6-3	.	13	TRBJ2-1
CASGPAGGTRNEQFF	TRBV12-5	.	15	TRBJ2-1
CASSQDTKPNVEQFF	TRBV4-3	.	15	TRBJ2-1
CASSYRRAPNEKLFF	TRBV6-5	.	15	TRBJ1-4
CASSFMQDNSPLHF	TRBV7-2	.	14	TRBJ1-6
CASSRGATEAFF	TRBV25-1	.	12	TRBJ1-1
CAGPKGVDGELFF	TRBV21-1	.	13	TRBJ2-2
CASSLARGQETQYF	TRBV5-4	.	14	TRBJ2-5
CASRDRGTGEPYEQYF	TRBV27	.	16	TRBJ2-7
CASSLGGSTDTQYF	TRBV12-3/TRBV12-4	.	14	TRBJ2-3